Below are 9 T cell receptor beta chains sequenced from a single sample in a study of blood T cell repertoires in COVID-19. Using immunoSEQ multiplex PCR, the repertoire was profiled, and TCRdb retains in-frame clones only, with some absent. The sample gives about 100,000 clones, nearly 90% of which show up once; 2% to 2.5% is in the top ten. Sequenced: peripheral blood. The source is a man in his forties or fifties with active COVID-19.

The J gene is TRBJ2-1, the V gene TRBV13; perhaps TRBD2 as D (6 bases). This CDR3 spans 15 amino acids. In germline, CDR1 is PRHDT, CDR2 FYEKMQ (reference sequence). Trimming cost V 1 base and J 0 bases, with 7 bases left between them. This CDR3 reads CASSLAGGSYNEQFF. The CDR3 bases are TGTGCCAGCAGCTTAGCCGGGGGCTCCTACAATGAGCAGTTCTTC.

J is TRBJ1-1 and V is TRBV7-2; perhaps TRBD1 as D (6 bases). CDR1 is SGHTA and CDR2 is FQGNSA in the germline V gene. The V end lost 5 bases, the J end lost 4 bases, and 11 bases lay between the germline ends. The length of the CDR3 is 13 residues. The CDR3 DNA is TGTGCCAGCAGCCAAGGGGGACCCACTGAAGCTTTCTTT. Amino acid sequence: CASSQGGPTEAFF.

The rearrangement uses TRBV11-2 and TRBJ2-3; 9 positions agree with TRBD1. Germline lookup yields CDR1 SGHAT and CDR2 FQNNGV. The CDR3 is 13 residues long. The junction had 3 bases not matched to a gene; V was cut back by 5 bases and J by 6 bases. CDR3 nucleotide sequence: TGTGCCAGCAGCCCTGGGACAGGGGATACGCAGTATTTT. Amino acids: CASSPGTGDTQYF.

The rearrangement uses TRBV6-5 and TRBJ1-2, with 7 bases lining up with TRBD1. The CDR3 runs to 12 residues. The germline V gene encodes CDR1 MNHEY and CDR2 SVGAGI. The V and J ends lost 5 bases and 7 bases, in that order; junction bases with no gene match: 4. The CDR3 spells CASSRQGSGYTF. The CDR3 DNA reads as TGTGCCAGCAGTCGACAGGGCTCTGGCTACACCTTC.

This clone has just one count. V and J are TRBV27 and TRBJ1-1; TRBD1 matches at 8 bases. The junction had 16 bases not matched to a gene; V was cut back by 5 bases and J by 11 bases. Germline V gene sequence: CDR1 MNHEY, CDR2 SMNVEV (reference sequence). The CDR3 extends over 15 amino acids. CDR3: CASSPLVDRVRNAFF. The CDR3 bases are TGTGCCAGCAGTCCTCTAGTGGACAGGGTTAGGAACGCTTTCTTT.

This chain connects TRBV7-9 to TRBJ2-5; D call uncertain. The V and J ends lost 3 bases and 2 bases respectively, with 10 bases between them. Germline V gives CDR1 SEHNR, CDR2 FQNEAQ (reference sequence). The CDR3 runs 14 residues. CDR3 in amino acids: CASSFVYTQETQYF. CDR3 nucleotides: TGTGCCAGCAGCTTCGTGTACACACAAGAGACCCAGTACTTC.

The rearrangement joins TRBV7-9 to TRBJ2-1; 8 bases fit TRBD2. CDR1 is SEHNR, CDR2 FQNEAQ, per germline (reference sequence). Trimming took 4 bases from V and 5 from J; bases not matched to a gene: 7. The CDR3 consists of 15 residues. The CDR3 DNA is TGTGCCAGCAGCTCAGAGCGGGGGTGGGACAATGAGCAGTTCTTC. Its protein is CASSSERGWDNEQFF.

The chain uses TRBV5-4 and TRBJ2-7; the match to TRBD1 covers 11 bases. CDR3 size: 14 residues. Germline loops: CDR1 SGHNT, CDR2 YYREEE (reference sequence). J was trimmed by 7 bases and V by 4 bases; bases with no gene match: 7. The DNA for the CDR3 is TGTGCCAGCAGCCAGGACAGGGGGCAGAATGAGCAGTACTTC. Translated, it gives CASSQDRGQNEQYF.

The chain uses TRBV28 and TRBJ1-2; the D gene is possibly TRBD1 (6 bases). The CDR3 totals 13 residues. Germline assignment: CDR1 MDHEN and CDR2 SYDVKM. Trimming took 3 bases from V and 6 from J, leaving 11 bases between them. CDR3 sequence reads: CASSFGRGDGYTF. The CDR3 nucleotides are TGTGCCAGCAGTTTTGGCAGGGGAGATGGCTACACCTTC.